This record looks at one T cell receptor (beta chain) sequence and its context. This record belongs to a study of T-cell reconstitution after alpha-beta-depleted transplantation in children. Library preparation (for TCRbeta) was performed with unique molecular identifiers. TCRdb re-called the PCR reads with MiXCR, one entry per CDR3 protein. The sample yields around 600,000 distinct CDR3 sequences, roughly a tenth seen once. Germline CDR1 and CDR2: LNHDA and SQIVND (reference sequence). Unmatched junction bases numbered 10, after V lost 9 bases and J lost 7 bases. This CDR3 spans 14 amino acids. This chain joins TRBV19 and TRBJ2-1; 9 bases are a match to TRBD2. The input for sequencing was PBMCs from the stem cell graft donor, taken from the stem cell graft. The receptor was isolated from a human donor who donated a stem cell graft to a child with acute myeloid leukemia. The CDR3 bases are TGTGCCAGCGGTCGAGGACTAGCGATAAATGAGCAGTTCTTC. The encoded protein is CASGRGLAINEQFF.